This T cell receptor beta chain was sequenced during a study of T-cell memory formation after mild COVID-19. The study's findings and limits: Day 37-peaking second-wave clones had unconfirmed SARS-CoV-2 specificity.

This CDR3 spans 15 amino acids. V was clipped by 4 bases and J by 3 bases, with 17 bases between them. Germline assignment: CDR1 SGHRS and CDR2 YFSETQ. About this clonotype: Its target is unknown.

TCRdb fed the 5' RACE reads into MiXCR, producing one record per CDR3 protein. The profile covers under 600,000 distinct CDR3 sequences, with roughly 21% appearing a single time and roughly 8.1% taken by the ten largest. The V gene is TRBV5-1, the J gene TRBJ2-7; possible D gene TRBD1, 5 bases. The sequenced sample consisted of PBMCs or a T cell subset sorted from them (not recorded which). The TCR comes from an adult woman who had mild COVID-19 (a few samples of this study predate the infection). Cell type and time point are not known. The CDR3 region is CASSPRNLQGYEQYF. For the CDR3, the DNA is TGCGCCAGCAGCCCCAGGAACCTGCAGGGCTACGAGCAGTACTTC.